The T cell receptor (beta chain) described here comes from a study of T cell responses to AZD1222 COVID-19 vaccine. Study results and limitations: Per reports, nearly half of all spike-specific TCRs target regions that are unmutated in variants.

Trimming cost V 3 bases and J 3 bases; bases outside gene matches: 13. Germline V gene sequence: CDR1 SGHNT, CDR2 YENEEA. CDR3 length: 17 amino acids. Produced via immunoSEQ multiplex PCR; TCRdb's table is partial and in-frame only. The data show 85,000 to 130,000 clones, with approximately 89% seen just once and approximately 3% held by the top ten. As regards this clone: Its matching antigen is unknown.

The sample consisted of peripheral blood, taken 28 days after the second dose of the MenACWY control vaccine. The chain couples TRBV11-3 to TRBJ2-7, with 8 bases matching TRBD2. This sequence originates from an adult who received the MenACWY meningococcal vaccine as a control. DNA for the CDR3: TGTGCCAGCAGCTTCCTCGCGGGGGGCGGGGAATTCTACGAGCAGTACTTC. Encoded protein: CASSFLAGGGEFYEQYF.